These 30 T cell receptor beta chains originate from one sample sequenced in a study of blood T cells in healthy people across ages. Then a second PCR, running about 6 to 12 cycles, was carried out with a sample-barcoded 5' primer and a J-beta primer mix. TCRdb processed the 5' RACE reads anew with MiXCR; each CDR3 protein has one entry. Of 950,000 to 1,200,000 distinct CDR3 sequences in the sample, roughly two fifths were seen once. The source material was blood. These receptor sequences come from a man between 18 and 29 years old in good health.

Only a few counts were recorded for this clonotype. The chain couples TRBV29-1 to TRBJ2-5; TRBD1 might be the D (5 bases). The V and J ends lost 5 bases and 1 base respectively, with 11 bases between them. Germline lookup yields CDR1 SQVTM and CDR2 ANQGSEA. The CDR3 is made up of 13 amino acids. CDR3 nucleotide sequence: TGCAGCGTTCACGCAGGGATCCAAGAGACCCAGTACTTC. Encoded protein: CSVHAGIQETQYF. Full variable domain (rest looked up from reference TRBV29-1 and TRBJ2-5): SAVISQKPSRDICQRGTSLTIQCQVDSQVTMMFWYRQQPGQSLTLIATANQGSEATYESGFVIDKFPISRPNLTFSTLTVSNMSPEDSSIYLCSVHAGIQETQYFGPGTRLLVL.

The V and J genes are TRBV20-1 and TRBJ2-1; D is uncertain. The CDR3 has 14 residues. Per the germline V gene, CDR1 is DFQATT and CDR2 is SNEGSKA (reference sequence). Trimming removed 1 base at V and 2 bases at J, with 9 bases between. The CDR3 DNA sequence: TGCAGTGCTAGAGCAGCCGAAGCCTACAATGAGCAGTTCTTC. As protein: CSARAAEAYNEQFF.

The rearrangement uses TRBV12-3 or TRBV12-4 and TRBJ2-1; D may be TRBD1 (5 bases). The CDR3 has 12 amino acids. Trimming removed 5 bases from V and 9 bases from J, with 11 bases in between. CDR3 sequence reads: CASSAGLGEQFF. CDR3 coding DNA: TGTGCCAGCAGTGCAGGGCTTGGTGAGCAGTTCTTC.

V is TRBV6-1 and J is TRBJ1-2; tentative D call: TRBD1 (5 bases). The CDR3 extends over 11 amino acids. Trimming shortened V by 7 bases and J by 6 bases, and 9 bases separated the two germline ends. Germline CDR1 is MNHNS and CDR2 is SASEGT. CDR3: CASMEGHGYTF. CDR3 DNA sequence: TGTGCCAGCATGGAGGGACATGGCTACACCTTC.

In its sample, this clonotype was seen many times. The chain uses TRBV7-2 and TRBJ2-1; possible D gene TRBD1, 6 bases. Germline CDR1 is SGHTA and CDR2 is FQGNSA. Trimming removed 7 bases from V and 5 bases from J, with 18 bases in between. The CDR3 is made up of 15 amino acids. DNA for the CDR3: TGTGCCAGCAAGCCAACCTCGACAGGACACAATGAGCAGTTCTTC. This gives the protein CASKPTSTGHNEQFF.

This clonotype was counted only a few times. The genes are TRBV10-3 and TRBJ2-5; D perhaps matches TRBD2 (5 bases). Looked up from germline, CDR1 is ENHRY and CDR2 is SYGVKD. The V end lost 4 bases, the J end lost 2 bases, and 8 bases lay between the germline ends. The CDR3 totals 13 residues. This CDR3 is CAISGRGQETQYF. As DNA, the CDR3 is TGTGCCATCAGTGGCCGGGGACAAGAGACCCAGTACTTC.

This clonotype was detected a few times. V gene TRBV4-2 combines with J gene TRBJ1-6; D unresolved. V was cut by 7 bases and J by 7 bases, with 17 bases left in between. The CDR3 has 15 residues. The germline V gene has CDR1 LGHNA and CDR2 YNFKEQ. The CDR3 sequence: CASKQRELGNSPLHF. CDR3 in DNA: TGTGCCAGCAAACAAAGGGAATTAGGAAATTCACCCCTCCACTTT.

V gene TRBV20-1 combines with J gene TRBJ2-7; 10 bases are a match to TRBD2. Germline V gives CDR1 DFQATT, CDR2 SNEGSKA (reference sequence). The CDR3 is 14 residues long. Germline trimming cut 6 bases from V and 7 bases from J; bases unmatched to any gene: 12. The CDR3 DNA reads TGCAGTGCCCGAAGCGGGGGGGCCTACAATGAGCAGTACTTC. Its protein product is CSARSGGAYNEQYF.

The gene calls are TRBV6-9 and TRBJ1-1, with D maybe TRBD1 (5 bases). Looked up from germline, CDR1 is MNHGY and CDR2 is SVAAGI. Between the trimmed V and J ends, which lost 9 bases and 5 bases, there was a span of 16 bases. This CDR3 has 13 residues. This chain's CDR3 is CARPGTLGTEAFF. Written as DNA, the CDR3 is TGTGCCAGGCCTGGGACCTTGGGGACTGAAGCTTTCTTT.

The sample holds a few counts of this clonotype. The V gene is TRBV3-1, the J gene TRBJ2-5; TRBD1 is a possible D gene (6 bases). Near its end, the DNA agrees better with TRBJ2-7, so the J call may be wrong. Germline V gene lookup returns CDR1 LGHDT and CDR2 YNNKEL (reference sequence). This CDR3 comprises 13 residues. The CDR3 loop is CASSLEDSGEQYF. CDR3 DNA sequence: TGTGCCAGCAGCCTCGAGGACAGTGGCGAGCAGTACTTC.

The CDR3 coding sequence is TGTGCCAGCAGCCAAGCTACCGGGACAGGGATATACAATGAGCAGTTCTTC. Protein: CASSQATGTGIYNEQFF. The chain is built from TRBV3-1 and TRBJ2-1; 9 nucleotides match TRBD1. There are 17 residues in the CDR3. Losses at the gene ends were 1 base for V and 4 bases for J; bases not matched to a gene: 8. CDR1 is LGHDT and CDR2 is YNNKEL in the germline V gene (reference sequence).

This clonotype was counted at least ten times. The chain is built from TRBV9 and TRBJ1-6, with D perhaps matching TRBD1 (6 bases). V was pared by 4 bases and J by 6 bases, with 14 bases between. The CDR3 extends over 15 amino acids. Germline assignment: CDR1 SGDLS and CDR2 YYNGEE. CDR3 residues: CASSTLGGSNSPLHF. Here the CDR3 DNA reads TGTGCCAGCAGCACCTTAGGGGGGAGTAATTCACCCCTCCACTTT.

The chain recombines TRBV6-2 or TRBV6-3 with TRBJ2-3; D is uncertain. Germline V gene lookup returns CDR1 MNHEY and CDR2 SVGEGT. The CDR3 consists of 17 residues. The ends were cut back, 2 bases at V and 2 bases at J, with 17 bases in the middle. The CDR3 spells CASSYTTSETFTDTQYF. The CDR3 region has the DNA TGTGCCAGCAGTTACACCACCTCGGAAACTTTCACAGATACGCAGTATTTT.

This clonotype was seen many times. The chain combines TRBV29-1 with TRBJ2-1; D gene ambiguous. CDR3 length equals 12 residues. CDR1 is SQVTM and CDR2 is ANQGSEA in the germline V gene. The germline V and J ends were trimmed by 5 bases and 4 bases, with 9 bases remaining between them. The CDR3 loop is CSVLGSYNEQFF. As DNA, the CDR3 is TGCAGCGTTCTGGGATCGTACAATGAGCAGTTCTTC.

This clonotype was seen a few times. The chain uses TRBV20-1 and TRBJ2-1; D is uncertain. V gave up 4 bases and J gave up 9 bases, with 16 bases separating them. Looked up from germline, CDR1 is DFQATT and CDR2 is SNEGSKA (reference sequence). This CDR3 is 13 amino acids long. The CDR3 is CSAKVRVFSEQFF. CDR3 nucleotide sequence: TGCAGTGCTAAGGTTAGAGTATTTTCTGAGCAGTTCTTC.

J is TRBJ2-1 and V is TRBV5-1; D is unclear. The germline V gene has CDR1 SGHRS and CDR2 YFSETQ. This CDR3 contains 18 residues. The V end lost 2 bases, the J end lost 0 bases, and 18 bases lay between the germline ends. The DNA for the CDR3 is TGCGCCAGCAGCTTCCGGAGTTTCCAACCGAGCTCCTACAATGAGCAGTTCTTC. Translating gives CASSFRSFQPSSYNEQFF.

V is TRBV29-1 and J is TRBJ2-3; D not certain. V dropped 7 bases and J dropped 0 bases, with 8 bases sitting between them. Germline-derived CDR1 and CDR2 are SQVTM and ANQGSEA. The CDR3 totals 12 residues. The CDR3 DNA reads as TGCAGCGCCGAAACTAGCACAGATACGCAGTATTTT. Its protein product is CSAETSTDTQYF.

The gene calls are TRBV11-3 and TRBJ2-3; D unclear. CDR3 size: 14 residues. In germline, CDR1 is SGHNT, CDR2 YENEEA. The V end lost 4 bases, the J end lost 8 bases, and 16 bases lay between the germline ends. The CDR3 protein is CASSSYPEAGTQYF. The CDR3 region has the DNA TGTGCCAGCAGCTCCTATCCCGAAGCAGGTACGCAGTATTTT. Combining the CDR3 with reference TRBV11-3 and TRBJ2-3 gives the whole variable domain EAGVVQSPRYKIIEKKQPVAFWCNPISGHNTLYWYLQNLGQGPELLIRYENEEAVDDSQLPKDRFSAERLKGVDSTLKIQPAELGDSAVYLCASSSYPEAGTQYFGPGTRLTVL.

This clonotype was recorded a few times. The chain employs TRBV28 and TRBJ1-5; 7 bases fit TRBD1. Germline V gene sequence: CDR1 MDHEN, CDR2 SYDVKM. Trimming took 4 bases from V and 7 from J; bases not matched to a gene: 7. This CDR3 is 14 amino acids long. The CDR3 sequence: CASSYDRARQPQHF. The CDR3 region has the DNA TGTGCCAGCAGTTACGACAGGGCTAGGCAGCCCCAGCATTTT.

This clonotype was counted between two and nine times. The J gene is TRBJ2-1, the V gene TRBV27; D call uncertain. Deletions cut 0 bases from V and 4 bases from J, with 13 bases between. Germline CDR1 reads MNHEY; CDR2 reads SMNVEV (reference sequence). This CDR3 has 16 amino acids. CDR3 DNA: TGTGCCAGCAGTTTATCGGGCCCCCTTGCATACAATGAGCAGTTCTTC. This translates into CASSLSGPLAYNEQFF.

The J gene is TRBJ2-5, the V gene TRBV6-5; a possible D gene is TRBD2 (6 bases). The V and J ends lost 5 bases and 2 bases respectively, with 15 bases between them. The CDR3 consists of 15 residues. Germline CDR1 and CDR2: MNHEY and SVGAGI. The CDR3 reads CASSGGGHQQETQYF. The CDR3 coding sequence is TGTGCCAGCAGTGGGGGAGGACATCAACAAGAGACCCAGTACTTC.

CDR3 DNA sequence: TGTGCCAGCAGTTACTTAGGGTTGAATCAGCCCCAGCATTTT. Residues: CASSYLGLNQPQHF. The rearrangement uses TRBV6-2 or TRBV6-3 and TRBJ1-5; D unclear. Trimming removed 1 base at V and 4 bases at J, with 8 bases between. The CDR3 extends over 14 amino acids. The V gene's germline CDR1 is MNHEY and CDR2 SVGEGT.

This clonotype was recorded at least ten times. V usage is TRBV29-1 and J usage is TRBJ2-5; D is ambiguous. The V and J ends lost 1 base and 4 bases respectively, with 10 bases between them. Germline loops: CDR1 SQVTM, CDR2 ANQGSEA. The CDR3 contains 13 residues. The CDR3 protein is CSVEGPRGETQYF. The CDR3 nucleotides read TGCAGCGTTGAAGGGCCCCGCGGAGAGACCCAGTACTTC.

Of note for this clonotype: One base away lies a much larger clone, so this may be a sequencing read error. The rearrangement uses TRBV13 and TRBJ1-2; 8 bases are a match to TRBD1. Germline CDR1 and CDR2: PRHDT and FYEKMQ (reference sequence). V was pared by 5 bases and J by 2 bases, with 13 bases of the junction left unmatched. The CDR3 runs 17 residues. The DNA of the CDR3 is TGTGCCAGCAGCCCCCGGAGACAGGGGATTTTGAACTATGGCTACACCTTC. This codes for CASSPRRQGILNYGYTF. The entire variable domain, with the rest obtained from reference TRBV13 and TRBJ1-2, is as follows: AAGVIQSPRHLIKEKRETATLKCYPIPRHDTVYWYQQGPGQDPQFLISFYEKMQSDKGSIPDRFSAQQFSDYHSELNMSSLELGDSALYFCASSPRRQGILNYGYTFGSGTRLTVV.

V gene TRBV20-1 combines with J gene TRBJ1-2; 9 nucleotides line up with TRBD1. V lost 0 bases, J lost 4 bases, and 3 bases stayed unmatched. This CDR3 spans 14 amino acids. Per germline, CDR1 DFQATT and CDR2 SNEGSKA (reference sequence). For the CDR3, the DNA is TGCAGTGCTAGAGAACAGGGGGCGATCTATGGCTACACCTTC. Encoded protein: CSAREQGAIYGYTF.

This clonotype was detected a few times. This chain uses TRBV28 with TRBJ2-1; unclear D gene. Trimming shortened V by 9 bases and J by 6 bases, and 12 bases separated the two germline ends. This CDR3 is built from 12 residues. The germline V gene has CDR1 MDHEN and CDR2 SYDVKM. The CDR3 sequence: CASVRVVNEQFF. The CDR3 coding sequence is TGTGCCAGTGTTCGGGTTGTCAATGAGCAGTTCTTC.

Of note for this clonotype: One end of the junction is discordant with germline, which a read error may explain. The rearrangement uses TRBV4-1 and TRBJ1-5; 8 bases fit TRBD1. Germline V gives CDR1 MGHRA, CDR2 YSYEKL. The CDR3 runs 16 residues. The CDR3 sequence is CASTQGGTGDNQPPHF. The CDR3 DNA reads TGCGCCAGCACCCAAGGGGGGACAGGCGACAATCAGCCCCCGCATTTT.

This clonotype was counted a single time. This chain uses TRBV9 with TRBJ1-2; tentatively, D is TRBD1 (6 bases). Per the germline V gene, CDR1 is SGDLS and CDR2 is YYNGEE. There are 15 residues in the CDR3. V lost 4 bases and J 0 bases, leaving 13 bases between the germline ends. The CDR3 spells CASSIGTRSNYGYTF. The CDR3 region has the DNA TGTGCCAGCAGCATAGGGACACGTTCTAACTATGGCTACACCTTC.

There are a few counts of this clonotype. This rearrangement joins TRBV5-1 to TRBJ2-7; D call uncertain. The germline V gene encodes CDR1 SGHRS and CDR2 YFSETQ. There are 12 residues in the CDR3. V dropped 1 base and J dropped 5 bases, with 7 bases sitting between them. The CDR3 is CASSLTTNEQYF. Here the CDR3 DNA reads TGCGCCAGCAGCTTGACTACTAACGAGCAGTACTTC.

This clonotype was observed a handful of times. The chain couples TRBV20-1 to TRBJ2-1; D uncertain. Germline V lookup: CDR1 DFQATT, CDR2 SNEGSKA (reference sequence). V gave up 0 bases and J gave up 9 bases, with 12 bases separating them. The CDR3 has 13 residues. The chain's CDR3 is CSARDLGWSEQFF. DNA for the CDR3: TGCAGTGCTAGAGATTTGGGATGGTCTGAGCAGTTCTTC.